This is a list of T cell receptor beta chains from one sample in a study of patients and donors after allogeneic stem cell transplantation. TCRdb called the RT-PCR reads again in MiXCR, with one record for every CDR3 protein. The sample includes 87,000 or so distinct CDR3 sequences, 5% of them seen just once. The sample consisted of blood, either unsorted or a sorted T cell fraction (not recorded which). These receptor sequences come from a human donor who was either an allogeneic HSCT recipient or a stem cell or donor lymphocyte infusion donor (not recorded which). It is not recorded whose cells these are; they may come from a transplant donor. Each CDR3 is given with its conserved first and last residue. D genes are given only for firm matches. Rows give clone size only sometimes, using once, few, many, or a class for an expanded clone.

abundance: many
j_gene: TRBJ1-5
d_gene: -
v_gene: TRBV11-1
CDR3aa: CASSSDGYSNQPQHF
CDR3nt: TGTGCCAGCAGCTCCGACGGCTATAGCAATCAGCCCCAGCATTTT

abundance: many
j_gene: TRBJ1-1
d_gene: TRBD1
v_gene: TRBV7-3
CDR3aa: CASSLGDRRNTEAFF
CDR3nt: TGTGCCAGCAGCTTAGGGGACAGGAGGAACACTGAAGCTTTCTTT

abundance: many
j_gene: TRBJ1-4
d_gene: TRBD1
v_gene: TRBV20-1
CDR3aa: CSARGLQGEKLFF
CDR3nt: TGCAGTGCTAGAGGATTACAGGGGGAAAAACTGTTTTTT

abundance: many
j_gene: TRBJ2-5
d_gene: -
v_gene: TRBV10-3
CDR3aa: CAISRTEQETQYF
CDR3nt: TGTGCCATCAGCCGGACAGAGCAAGAGACCCAGTACTTC

abundance: many
j_gene: TRBJ2-2
d_gene: TRBD2
v_gene: TRBV2
CDR3aa: CASSDPSGGSNTGELFF
CDR3nt: TGTGCCAGCAGTGATCCTAGCGGGGGGTCGAACACCGGGGAGCTGTTTTTT

abundance: few
j_gene: TRBJ2-3
d_gene: -
v_gene: TRBV5-4
CDR3aa: CASSLGNPTDTQYF
CDR3nt: TGTGCCAGCAGCTTGGGGAACCCCACAGATACGCAGTATTTT

abundance: -
j_gene: TRBJ2-5
d_gene: TRBD1
v_gene: TRBV11-2
CDR3aa: CASSLYRGQTQYF
CDR3nt: TGTGCCAGCAGCTTATATAGGGGGCAGACCCAGTACTTC

abundance: -
j_gene: TRBJ2-5
d_gene: -
v_gene: TRBV5-1
CDR3aa: CASSLTQETQYF
CDR3nt: TGCGCCAGCAGCTTGACTCAAGAGACCCAGTACTTC

abundance: few
j_gene: TRBJ2-1
d_gene: -
v_gene: TRBV7-3
CDR3aa: CATAQGGYHNNEQFF
CDR3nt: TGTGCCACCGCACAGGGCGGTTACCACAACAATGAGCAGTTCTTC

abundance: -
j_gene: TRBJ2-7
d_gene: -
v_gene: TRBV5-4
CDR3aa: CASSSGAYEQYF
CDR3nt: TGTGCCAGCAGCTCTGGGGCCTACGAGCAGTACTTC

abundance: few
j_gene: TRBJ1-4
d_gene: TRBD1
v_gene: TRBV7-3
CDR3aa: CASSRPYRGANEKLFF
CDR3nt: TGTGCCAGCAGCCGACCCTACAGGGGGGCTAATGAAAAACTGTTTTTT

abundance: many
j_gene: TRBJ2-1
d_gene: TRBD2
v_gene: TRBV6-1
CDR3aa: CASSETSGRYNEQFF
CDR3nt: TGTGCCAGCAGTGAGACTAGCGGGAGATACAATGAGCAGTTCTTC

abundance: many
j_gene: TRBJ1-2
d_gene: -
v_gene: TRBV5-6
CDR3aa: CASSLEQVVDYGYTF
CDR3nt: TGTGCCAGCAGCTTGGAACAGGTCGTGGACTATGGCTACACCTTC

abundance: many
j_gene: TRBJ1-2
d_gene: TRBD1
v_gene: TRBV9
CDR3aa: CASSSRRGGHNYGYTF
CDR3nt: TGTGCCAGCAGCTCCAGACGAGGGGGCCATAACTATGGCTACACCTTC

abundance: many
j_gene: TRBJ1-1
d_gene: -
v_gene: TRBV7-3
CDR3aa: CASSPRRGGEAFF
CDR3nt: TGTGCCAGCAGCCCTCGTCGGGGGGGGGAAGCTTTCTTT

abundance: -
j_gene: TRBJ2-1
d_gene: TRBD2
v_gene: TRBV28
CDR3aa: CASSGRSFEQFF
CDR3nt: TGTGCCAGTAGCGGGAGATCCTTTGAGCAGTTCTTC

abundance: many
j_gene: TRBJ1-2
d_gene: -
v_gene: TRBV5-1
CDR3aa: CASSSTNRGYGYTF
CDR3nt: TGCGCCAGCAGCTCGACAAACCGGGGCTATGGCTACACCTTC

abundance: many
j_gene: TRBJ2-7
d_gene: -
v_gene: TRBV29-1
CDR3aa: CSGGPSGVEQYF
CDR3nt: TGCAGCGGTGGGCCCTCGGGGGTCGAGCAGTACTTC

abundance: many
j_gene: TRBJ1-1
d_gene: -
v_gene: TRBV20-1
CDR3aa: CSAARDWGEPMNTEAFF
CDR3nt: TGCAGTGCCGCCCGGGACTGGGGGGAACCCATGAACACTGAAGCTTTCTTT

abundance: many
j_gene: TRBJ1-1
d_gene: TRBD1
v_gene: TRBV7-8
CDR3aa: CASSLRDSNTEAFF
CDR3nt: TGTGCCAGCAGCCTCCGGGACAGTAACACTGAAGCTTTCTTT

abundance: many
j_gene: TRBJ2-1
d_gene: TRBD2
v_gene: TRBV29-1
CDR3aa: CSVGGTSGRYNEQFF
CDR3nt: TGCAGCGTTGGAGGGACTAGCGGACGATACAATGAGCAGTTCTTC

abundance: few
j_gene: TRBJ2-7
d_gene: -
v_gene: TRBV7-8
CDR3aa: CASSLIWQQTYEQYF
CDR3nt: TGTGCCAGCAGCTTAATATGGCAGCAGACCTACGAGCAGTACTTC

abundance: many
j_gene: TRBJ2-3
d_gene: TRBD1
v_gene: TRBV27
CDR3aa: CASSRDRVGTDTQYF
CDR3nt: TGTGCCAGCAGCCGGGACAGGGTCGGTACAGATACGCAGTATTTT

abundance: many
j_gene: TRBJ1-4
d_gene: TRBD1
v_gene: TRBV20-1
CDR3aa: CSAWDRRATNEKLFF
CDR3nt: TGCAGTGCTTGGGACAGACGAGCAACTAATGAAAAACTGTTTTTT

abundance: few
j_gene: TRBJ2-7
d_gene: TRBD1
v_gene: TRBV2
CDR3aa: CASSPDRGKQYF
CDR3nt: TGTGCCAGCAGCCCGGACAGGGGTAAGCAGTACTTC

abundance: many
j_gene: TRBJ1-1
d_gene: -
v_gene: TRBV2
CDR3aa: CASSEIVSTEAFF
CDR3nt: TGTGCCAGCAGTGAAATCGTGAGCACTGAAGCTTTCTTT

abundance: many
j_gene: TRBJ2-1
d_gene: TRBD2
v_gene: TRBV10-3
CDR3aa: CAIRDRTSGMGEQFF
CDR3nt: TGTGCCATCAGGGACCGGACTAGCGGGATGGGTGAGCAGTTCTTC

abundance: many
j_gene: TRBJ2-3
d_gene: -
v_gene: TRBV18
CDR3aa: CASSPIGRRGGGTDTQYF
CDR3nt: TGTGCCAGCTCACCAATCGGCCGGCGGGGAGGTGGGACAGATACGCAGTATTTT

abundance: few
j_gene: TRBJ2-7
d_gene: -
v_gene: TRBV6-1
CDR3aa: CASSENRAREQYF
CDR3nt: TGTGCCAGCAGTGAAAACAGGGCGCGAGAGCAGTACTTC

abundance: many
j_gene: TRBJ2-5
d_gene: -
v_gene: TRBV29-1
CDR3aa: CSASRGVGETQYF
CDR3nt: TGCAGCGCCAGCAGGGGGGTGGGTGAGACCCAGTACTTC

abundance: many
j_gene: TRBJ2-2
d_gene: -
v_gene: TRBV18
CDR3aa: CASSPGNSNTGELFF
CDR3nt: TGTGCCAGCTCACCAGGAAACTCGAACACCGGGGAGCTGTTTTTT

abundance: many
j_gene: TRBJ2-3
d_gene: TRBD2
v_gene: TRBV7-3
CDR3aa: CASSLQGLAGTDTQYF
CDR3nt: TGTGCCAGCAGCTTACAGGGACTAGCGGGCACAGATACGCAGTATTTT

abundance: many
j_gene: TRBJ1-1
d_gene: TRBD1
v_gene: TRBV3-1
CDR3aa: CASSPYPGQGGNTEAFF
CDR3nt: TGTGCCAGCAGCCCTTACCCCGGACAGGGCGGGAACACTGAAGCTTTCTTT

abundance: -
j_gene: TRBJ1-5
d_gene: -
v_gene: TRBV20-1
CDR3aa: CSARYGDNPGQPQHF
CDR3nt: TGCAGTGCTAGATACGGCGACAACCCGGGTCAGCCCCAGCATTTT

abundance: many
j_gene: TRBJ1-1
d_gene: -
v_gene: TRBV18
CDR3aa: CASSLSGHKNTEAFF
CDR3nt: TGTGCCAGCTCACTGTCGGGACACAAGAACACTGAAGCTTTCTTT

abundance: few
j_gene: TRBJ2-7
d_gene: TRBD2
v_gene: TRBV27
CDR3aa: CASSARAGVTSYEQYF
CDR3nt: TGTGCCAGCAGTGCCCGAGCGGGGGTGACCTCCTACGAGCAGTACTTC

abundance: few
j_gene: TRBJ2-3
d_gene: -
v_gene: TRBV19
CDR3aa: CASSVTFAGDTQYF
CDR3nt: TGTGCCAGTAGCGTGACTTTCGCGGGAGATACGCAGTATTTT

abundance: few
j_gene: TRBJ2-3
d_gene: TRBD2
v_gene: TRBV20-1
CDR3aa: CSANGAGGPDTQYF
CDR3nt: TGCAGTGCCAACGGTGCGGGGGGGCCAGATACGCAGTATTTT

abundance: many
j_gene: TRBJ2-3
d_gene: -
v_gene: TRBV7-2
CDR3aa: CASSFENTDTQYF
CDR3nt: TGTGCCAGCAGCTTCGAGAACACAGATACGCAGTATTTT

abundance: many
j_gene: TRBJ1-2
d_gene: -
v_gene: TRBV28
CDR3aa: CASSLSKDYGYTF
CDR3nt: TGTGCCAGCAGTTTATCCAAGGACTATGGCTACACCTTC

abundance: -
j_gene: TRBJ2-2
d_gene: TRBD2
v_gene: TRBV10-1
CDR3aa: CASSESGLANLNTGELFF
CDR3nt: TGCGCCAGCAGTGAGTCGGGACTAGCGAACTTGAACACCGGGGAGCTGTTTTTT